What follows are 2 T cell receptor beta chains derived from one specimen sequenced in a study of T cell responses to AZD1222 COVID-19 vaccine. This table comes from immunoSEQ multiplex PCR, and its TCRdb copy is limited to in-frame clones, with some not included. The table lists 70,000 to 90,000 clones, about 82% of them singletons. The source was peripheral blood, collected on day 0 of AZD1222 vaccination. Receptor source: an adult in good health.

The rearrangement joins TRBV27 to TRBJ2-1; a possible D gene is TRBD1 (5 bases). Germline loops: CDR1 MNHEY, CDR2 SMNVEV (reference sequence). This CDR3 spans 15 amino acids. V was cut by 2 bases and J by 4 bases, with 12 bases left in between. The CDR3, as DNA: TGTGCCAGCAGTTTAAGGGCAGGGTCTTACAATGAGCAGTTCTTC. Residues: CASSLRAGSYNEQFF.

The CDR3 region is CASSEGQGALNYGYTF. The CDR3 DNA follows: TGTGCCAGCAGCGAAGGTCAGGGAGCCTTAAACTATGGCTACACCTTC. The chain uses TRBV9 and TRBJ1-2, with D possibly TRBD1 on 5 matching bases. Germline V gives CDR1 SGDLS, CDR2 YYNGEE. CDR3 length: 16 amino acids. The V end lost 3 bases, the J end lost 2 bases, and 17 bases lay between the germline ends.